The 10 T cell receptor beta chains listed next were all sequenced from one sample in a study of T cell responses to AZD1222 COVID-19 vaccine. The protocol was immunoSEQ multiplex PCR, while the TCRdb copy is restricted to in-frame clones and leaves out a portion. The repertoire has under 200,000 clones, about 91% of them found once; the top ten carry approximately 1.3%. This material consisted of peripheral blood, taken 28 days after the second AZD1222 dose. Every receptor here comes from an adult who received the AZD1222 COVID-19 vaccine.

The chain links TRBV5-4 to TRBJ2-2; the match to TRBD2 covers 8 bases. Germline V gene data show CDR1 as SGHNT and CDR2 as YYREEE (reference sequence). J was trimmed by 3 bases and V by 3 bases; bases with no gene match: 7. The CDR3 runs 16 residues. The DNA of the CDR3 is TGTGCCAGCAGCTCTAGTCGGGAGGGGGACACCGGGGAGCTGTTTTTT. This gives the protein CASSSSREGDTGELFF.

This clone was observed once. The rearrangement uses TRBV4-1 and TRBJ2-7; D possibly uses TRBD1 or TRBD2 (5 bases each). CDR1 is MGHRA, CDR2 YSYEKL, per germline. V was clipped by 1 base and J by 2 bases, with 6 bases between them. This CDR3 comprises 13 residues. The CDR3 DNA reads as TGCGCCAGCAGCCAAGGGGGGACCTACGAGCAGTACTTC. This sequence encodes CASSQGGTYEQYF.

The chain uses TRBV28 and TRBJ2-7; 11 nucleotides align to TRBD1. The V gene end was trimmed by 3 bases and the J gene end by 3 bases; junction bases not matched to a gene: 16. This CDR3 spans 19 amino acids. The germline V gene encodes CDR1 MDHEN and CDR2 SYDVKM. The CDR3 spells CASSFSGQGAPREIYEQYF. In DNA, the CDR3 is TGTGCCAGCAGTTTCTCCGGACAGGGGGCGCCGAGGGAGATCTACGAGCAGTACTTC.

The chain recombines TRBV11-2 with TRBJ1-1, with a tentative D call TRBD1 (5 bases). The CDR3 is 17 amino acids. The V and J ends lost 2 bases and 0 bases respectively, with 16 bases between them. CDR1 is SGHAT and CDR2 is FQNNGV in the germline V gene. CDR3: CASSLYAGNTMNTEAFF. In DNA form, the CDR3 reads TGTGCCAGCAGCTTATATGCAGGGAACACCATGAACACTGAAGCTTTCTTT.

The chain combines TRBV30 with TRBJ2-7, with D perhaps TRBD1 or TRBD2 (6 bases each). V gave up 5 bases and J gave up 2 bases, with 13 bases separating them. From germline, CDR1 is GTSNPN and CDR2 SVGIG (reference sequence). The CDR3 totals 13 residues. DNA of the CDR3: TGTGCCTGGTCCTCAGGGGAGGCCTACGAGCAGTACTTC. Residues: CAWSSGEAYEQYF.

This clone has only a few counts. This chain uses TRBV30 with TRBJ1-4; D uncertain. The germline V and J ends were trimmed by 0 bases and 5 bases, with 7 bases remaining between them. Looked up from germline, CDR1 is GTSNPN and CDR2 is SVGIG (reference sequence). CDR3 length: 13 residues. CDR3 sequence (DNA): TGTGCCTGGAGTGTTTCGGAGAATGAAAAACTGTTTTTT. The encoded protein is CAWSVSENEKLFF.

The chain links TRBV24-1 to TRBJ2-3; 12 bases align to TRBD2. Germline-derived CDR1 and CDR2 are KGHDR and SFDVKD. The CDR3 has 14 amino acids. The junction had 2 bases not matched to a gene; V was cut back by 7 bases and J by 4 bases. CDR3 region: CATSTSGRSDTQYF. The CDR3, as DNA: TGTGCCACCAGCACTAGCGGGAGGTCAGATACGCAGTATTTT.

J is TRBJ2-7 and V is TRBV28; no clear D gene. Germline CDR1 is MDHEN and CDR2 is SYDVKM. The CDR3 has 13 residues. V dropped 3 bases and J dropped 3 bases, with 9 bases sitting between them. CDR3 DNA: TGTGCCAGCAGTTTTGGGGTTAACTACGAGCAGTACTTC. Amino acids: CASSFGVNYEQYF.

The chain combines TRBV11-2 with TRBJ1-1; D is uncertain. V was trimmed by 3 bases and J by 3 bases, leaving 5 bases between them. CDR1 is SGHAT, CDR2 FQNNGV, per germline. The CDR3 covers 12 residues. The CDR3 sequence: CASSFGDTEAFF. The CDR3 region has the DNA TGTGCCAGCAGCTTTGGGGACACTGAAGCTTTCTTT.

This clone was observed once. For the CDR3, the DNA is TGTGCCAGCAGCAAAGGTAGTTGGGACAGGGACCTTCCACCCACCACCTACGAGCAGTACTTC. Translating it yields CASSKGSWDRDLPPTTYEQYF. V is TRBV21-1 and J is TRBJ2-7; TRBD1, the D gene given by the table, was not confirmed from the DNA. TRBV21-1 is shown as a pseudogene. The CDR3 is 21 residues long.